This entry is about one TCR beta chain. Data came from immunoSEQ multiplex PCR; TCRdb stores just in-frame clones and leaves some out. The sample lists over a million clones; roughly 80% were seen once. The germline V gene has CDR1 MNHEY and CDR2 SMNVEV (reference sequence). Trimming stripped 5 bases from V and 6 bases from J, with 19 bases between. There are 15 residues in the CDR3. This sample was taken from a study of shared clonotypes between healthy human individuals. Sample: memory CD4+ T cells sorted from blood. Subset indicated: CD45RA-negative fraction. This TCR came from a man in his late teens or twenties in good health. The J gene is TRBJ1-1, the V gene TRBV27; tentative D call: TRBD1 (5 bases). In DNA, the CDR3 is TGTGCCAGCAGTGAACGCTACTCGGGGGGTGCTGAAGCTTTCTTT. Translation gives CASSERYSGGAEAFF.